This TCR beta chain was found in a study of T cells in Graves' hyperthyroidism and ophthalmopathy. No ophthalmopathy progression within 18 months constituted stable Graves' hyperthyroidism. RNA transcripts gave rise to amplified TCR beta CDR3 regions. HTBI primers were the set used in a first-round RT-PCR of the TCR CDR3. TCRdb re-called the multiplex PCR reads with MiXCR, one entry per CDR3 protein. Among about 95,000 distinct CDR3 sequences listed, approximately 40% were seen once. Germline CDR1 is SGHTA and CDR2 is FQGNSA. V shed 6 bases and J 0 bases; nucleotides not matched to a gene: 5. The CDR3 consists of 16 residues.

Sequenced: peripheral blood or thyroid tissue (not recorded which). The chain combines TRBV7-2 with TRBJ1-6, with TRBD1 identical over 7 bases. The source is a woman in her thirties with Graves' hyperthyroidism. The CDR3 reads CASSAGTVSYNSPLHF. In nucleotides, the CDR3 is TGTGCCAGCAGTGCCGGGACAGTCTCCTATAATTCACCCCTCCACTTT.